This TCR beta chain was obtained from a study of T-cell memory formation after mild COVID-19. Looking at the study overall: The TCR clusters were mostly specific to one donor.

This CDR3 is 15 amino acids long. With 4 bases clipped from V and 3 bases from J, the junction kept 4 bases outside the gene matches. The germline V gene has CDR1 SGHNT and CDR2 YENEEA. UMIs and sample barcodes were carried by the TCR alpha and TCR beta cDNA libraries that 5'RACE produced using constant-segment primers. TCRdb fed the 5' RACE reads into MiXCR, producing one record per CDR3 protein. The data contain 210,000 or so distinct CDR3 sequences, about 27% of them singletons. V is TRBV11-3 and J is TRBJ2-2, with 8 bases lining up with TRBD2. The sequenced sample was PBMCs or a T cell subset sorted from them (not recorded which). The source is an adult woman who had mild COVID-19 (a few samples of this study predate the infection). Cell type and time point are not known. CDR3 DNA: TGTGCCAGCAGCTCGGGGGGGACTTACACCGGGGAGCTGTTTTTT. Residues: CASSSGGTYTGELFF. Full variable domain (remainder filled in from reference TRBV11-3 and TRBJ2-2): EAGVVQSPRYKIIEKKQPVAFWCNPISGHNTLYWYLQNLGQGPELLIRYENEEAVDDSQLPKDRFSAERLKGVDSTLKIQPAELGDSAVYLCASSSGGTYTGELFFGEGSRLTVL.